The present T cell receptor (beta chain) was sequenced within a study of blood T cell repertoires in COVID-19. Overall study context: Sample material is recorded as cDNA or gDNA derived from T cells, B-cell-depleted T cells, or PBMCs.

V dropped 2 bases and J dropped 4; count of bases not matched to a gene: 5. This CDR3 is 14 amino acids long. Germline V gene sequence: CDR1 SGHDT, CDR2 YYEEEE. As handled by the study authors: Quantification of nucleated cells was approximated via reference gene primer amplification. Produced via immunoSEQ multiplex PCR; TCRdb's table is partial and in-frame only. V, J and clone size derive from that table, while D and trimming were established from the DNA sequence. The table has some 150,000 clones, just under 85% seen once. The source material was peripheral blood. The chain links TRBV5-6 to TRBJ1-1; TRBD1 aligns across 7 bases. This clonotype was obtained from a woman aged 55-70 years with acute or convalescent COVID-19. CDR3 residues: CASSFPRQGTEAFF. CDR3 DNA sequence: TGTGCCAGCAGCTTCCCGCGACAGGGCACTGAAGCTTTCTTT. The full variable domain, its missing parts supplied by reference TRBV5-6 and TRBJ1-1, is DAGVTQSPTHLIKTRGQQVTLRCSPKSGHDTVSWYQQALGQGPQFIFQYYEEEERQRGNFPDRFSGHQFPNYSSELNVNALLLGDSALYLCASSFPRQGTEAFFGQGTRLTVV.